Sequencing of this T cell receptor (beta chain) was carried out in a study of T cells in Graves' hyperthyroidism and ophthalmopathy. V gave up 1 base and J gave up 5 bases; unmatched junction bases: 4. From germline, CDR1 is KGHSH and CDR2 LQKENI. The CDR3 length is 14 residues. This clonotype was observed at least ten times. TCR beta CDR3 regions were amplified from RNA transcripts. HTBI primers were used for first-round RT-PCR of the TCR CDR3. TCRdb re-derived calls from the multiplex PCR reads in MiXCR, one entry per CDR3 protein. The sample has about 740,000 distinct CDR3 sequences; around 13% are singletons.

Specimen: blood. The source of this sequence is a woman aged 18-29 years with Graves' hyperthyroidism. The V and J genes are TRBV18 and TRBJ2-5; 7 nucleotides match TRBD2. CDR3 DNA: TGTGCCAGCTCACCACGGGCGGGAGAGGAGACCCAGTACTTC. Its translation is CASSPRAGEETQYF.